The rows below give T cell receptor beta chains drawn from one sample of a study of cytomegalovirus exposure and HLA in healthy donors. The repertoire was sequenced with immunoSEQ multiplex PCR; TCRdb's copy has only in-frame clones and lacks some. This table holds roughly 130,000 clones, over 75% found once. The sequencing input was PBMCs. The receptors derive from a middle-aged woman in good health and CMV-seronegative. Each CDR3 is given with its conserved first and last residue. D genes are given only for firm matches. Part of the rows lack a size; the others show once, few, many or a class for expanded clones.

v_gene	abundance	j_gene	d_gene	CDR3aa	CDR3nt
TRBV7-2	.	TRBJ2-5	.	CASSLFGRRERETQYF	TGTGCCAGCAGCTTATTTGGTAGGAGGGAGCGGGAGACCCAGTACTTC
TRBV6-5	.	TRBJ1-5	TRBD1	CASSPVGQGHQPQHF	TGTGCCAGCAGTCCTGTGGGACAGGGCCATCAGCCCCAGCATTTT
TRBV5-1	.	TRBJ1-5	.	CASSEAGSNQPQHF	TGCGCCAGCTCCGAGGCAGGGAGCAATCAGCCCCAGCATTTT
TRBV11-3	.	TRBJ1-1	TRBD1	CASSLGGQGTTEAFF	TGTGCCAGCAGCTTAGGGGGACAGGGTACGACTGAAGCTTTCTTT
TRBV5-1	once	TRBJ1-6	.	CASSLAIDSPLHF	TGCGCCAGCAGCTTGGCCATTGATTCACCCCTCCACTTT
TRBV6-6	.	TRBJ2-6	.	CASSYLSSGANVLTF	TGTGCCAGCAGTTATTTGAGCTCTGGGGCCAACGTCCTGACTTTC
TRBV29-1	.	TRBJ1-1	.	CSVDGGNTEAFF	TGCAGCGTTGACGGGGGGAACACTGAAGCTTTCTTT
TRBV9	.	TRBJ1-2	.	CASSKRTTLEGYGYTF	TGTGCCAGCAGCAAGCGGACCACCTTGGAAGGGTATGGCTACACCTTC
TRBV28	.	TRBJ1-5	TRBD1	CASSSGRQGTSPQHF	TGTGCCAGCAGTTCGGGCCGACAGGGAACATCGCCCCAGCATTTT
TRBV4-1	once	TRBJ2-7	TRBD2	CASSYGVGGRGYEQYF	TGCGCCAGCAGTTACGGGGTAGGCGGGAGGGGCTACGAGCAGTACTTC
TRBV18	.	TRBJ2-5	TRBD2	CASSPPGTRQATQYF	TGTGCCAGCTCACCACCCGGGACTAGGCAGGCGACCCAGTACTTC
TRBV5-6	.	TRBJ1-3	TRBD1	CASSFGTGGTIYF	TGTGCCAGCAGCTTTGGGACAGGGGGCACCATATATTTT
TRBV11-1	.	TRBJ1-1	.	CASSLLGRRDTEAFF	TGTGCCAGCAGCTTACTCGGGCGGAGGGACACTGAAGCTTTCTTT
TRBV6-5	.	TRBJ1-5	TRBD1	CASSYGRGLGQPQHF	TGTGCCAGCAGTTACGGCAGGGGGCTAGGTCAGCCCCAGCATTTT
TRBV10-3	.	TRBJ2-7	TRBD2	CAISESGGRGGYEQYF	TGTGCCATCAGTGAGTCGGGAGGGCGGGGGGGCTACGAGCAGTACTTC
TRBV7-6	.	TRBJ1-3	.	CASSWENSGNTIYF	TGTGCCAGCAGCTGGGAGAATTCTGGAAACACCATATATTTT
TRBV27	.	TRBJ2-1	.	CASSSYRPGEQFF	TGTGCCAGCAGTTCCTACAGACCCGGGGAGCAGTTCTTC